This entry features one TCR beta chain sequence. Its specificity is not known. These data belong to a study of HIV-infected patients and healthy controls. Whole-study results and caveats: Significantly higher mean Gini indices appeared in HIV-infected repertoires, possibly reflecting oligoclonality. Donor HLA types were not determined in the study. Healthy controls carried many MAIT alpha-chain CDR3s, while HIV+ repertoires had few.

Alpha and beta constant-region primers primed reverse transcription of around 500 ng RNA. Separate chain-specific third strand synthesis with multiplexing indices produced the alpha and beta libraries. One primer pair amplified all rearrangements per chain; each cDNA got molecular barcodes. TCRdb independently ran MiXCR on the 5' RACE reads; one entry per CDR3 protein. The sample yields 8,000 to 9,000 distinct CDR3 sequences, roughly 8.1% seen once. Follow-up blood was drawn about 14 weeks, roughly three months, after antiretroviral therapy began. All unsorted peripheral T cells were captured because whole blood was used without fractionation. V gave up 3 bases and J gave up 3 bases, with 9 bases separating them. Germline V gives CDR1 LGHDT, CDR2 YNNKEL (reference sequence). CDR3 length: 14 amino acids.

This sequence joins TRBV3-1 and TRBJ2-1; D is perhaps TRBD1 (5 bases). This TCR derives from an adult with HIV infection. Sequencing used blood, obtained during antiretroviral therapy. As DNA, the CDR3 is TGTGCCAGCAGCCAGCCCGGACACTACAATGAGCAGTTCTTC. It is translated as CASSQPGHYNEQFF.